This T cell receptor (beta chain) was found in a study of blood T cell repertoires in COVID-19. Study-wide background: From T cells, B-cell-depleted T cells, or PBMCs came the material, which was cDNA or gDNA.

Trimming shortened V by 1 base and J by 4 bases, and 8 bases separated the two germline ends. Germline V CDR1 and CDR2: LGHNT, FRNRAP. There are 14 residues in the CDR3. During active infection, Seattle patients enrolled and were then monitored through disease. TCRdb keeps only in-frame clones here, not all; method: immunoSEQ multiplex PCR. The top ten clones hold about 0.91% of a sample with under 200,000 clones, approximately 80% of them seen once. Sequenced material: peripheral blood. The gene calls are TRBV12-5 and TRBJ1-5, with a possible D match to TRBD1 (5 bases). The receptor was isolated from a man aged 60 to 75 with COVID-19, enrolled during active disease. The CDR3 loop is CASGLGGQNQPQHF. CDR3 sequence (DNA): TGTGCTAGTGGTTTGGGGGGCCAGAATCAGCCCCAGCATTTT. The entire variable domain, with the rest obtained from reference TRBV12-5 and TRBJ1-5, is as follows: DARVTQTPRHKVTEMGQEVTMRCQPILGHNTVFWYRQTMMQGLELLAYFRNRAPLDDSGMPKDRFSAEMPDATLATLKIQPSEPRDSAVYFCASGLGGQNQPQHFGDGTRLSIL.